Below, 8 T cell receptor beta chains from the same sample are listed, as sequenced in a study of blood T cell repertoires in COVID-19. TCRdb keeps only in-frame clones here, not all; method: immunoSEQ multiplex PCR. The data hold more than 350,000 clones, with more than 80% observed a single time. The sequenced sample was PBMCs or T cells enriched from blood (not recorded which). All receptors come from a man aged 18 to 30 who had recovered from COVID-19.

The chain is built from TRBV19 and TRBJ2-5, with TRBD1 matching 11 bases. The CDR3 runs to 14 residues. Germline loops: CDR1 LNHDA, CDR2 SQIVND (reference sequence). Unmatched junction bases numbered 7, after V lost 6 bases and J lost 7 bases. The CDR3: CASSPGQGVGTQYF. In DNA, the CDR3 is TGTGCCAGTAGCCCGGGACAGGGGGTCGGGACCCAGTACTTC.

The chain combines TRBV6-5 with TRBJ2-7; possibly TRBD1 for D (6 bases). V was cut by 5 bases and J by 0 bases, with 14 bases left in between. From germline, CDR1 is MNHEY and CDR2 SVGAGI. CDR3 length: 15 residues. For the CDR3, the DNA is TGTGCCAGCAGTAATACAGGGCCTCTCTCCTACGAGCAGTACTTC. This codes for CASSNTGPLSYEQYF.

The rearrangement links TRBV7-9 to TRBJ1-2, with 10 positions matching TRBD1. Per the germline V gene, CDR1 is SEHNR and CDR2 is FQNEAQ (reference sequence). CDR3 size: 19 residues. The V segment lost 5 bases and the J segment 3 bases; nucleotides outside the gene matches: 18. This CDR3 reads CASSNPVDRGPSSDYGYTF. The CDR3 DNA reads as TGTGCCAGCAGCAACCCAGTCGACAGGGGGCCATCCAGTGACTATGGCTACACCTTC.

This sequence joins TRBV9 and TRBJ1-1, with D possibly TRBD1 on 6 matching bases. This CDR3 comprises 19 residues. Trimming took 1 base from V and 3 from J, leaving 25 bases between them. Per germline, CDR1 SGDLS and CDR2 YYNGEE. This chain's CDR3 is CASSVIGGVRGTGDTEAFF. CDR3 DNA sequence: TGTGCCAGCAGCGTAATAGGGGGAGTACGCGGCACTGGGGACACTGAAGCTTTCTTT.

This clone was picked up a small number of times. The gene calls are TRBV6-5 and TRBJ2-2; 7 nucleotides align to TRBD1. From germline, CDR1 is MNHEY and CDR2 SVGAGI. The CDR3 sequence is 15 residues long. J was trimmed by 4 bases and V by 5 bases; bases with no gene match: 7. DNA of the CDR3: TGTGCCAGCAGTCCCGGGACAGCCGCCACCGGGGAGCTGTTTTTT. This codes for CASSPGTAATGELFF.

CDR3 region: CASSLGSGGAIRELFF. CDR3 DNA: TGTGCCAGCAGCTTAGGTAGCGGGGGGGCCATCAGGGAGCTGTTTTTT. This chain links TRBV11-2 with TRBJ2-2; 11 nucleotides align to TRBD2. This CDR3 contains 16 residues. V dropped 1 base and J dropped 9; count of bases not matched to a gene: 7. From germline, CDR1 is SGHAT and CDR2 FQNNGV.

This clone has just a few counts. The rearrangement joins TRBV10-1 to TRBJ2-1; TRBD2 agrees at 13 bases. Germline-derived CDR1 and CDR2 are WNHNN and SYGVQD (reference sequence). After removal of 7 bases from V and 0 bases from J, the junction contained 18 bases not matched to a gene. The CDR3 is made up of 21 amino acids. CDR3 sequence: CASTILGTSGIRGDSYNEQFF. As DNA, the CDR3 is TGCGCCAGCACCATACTCGGGACTAGCGGGATTAGGGGAGACTCCTACAATGAGCAGTTCTTC.

The chain joins TRBV18 to TRBJ2-1; 11 bases align to TRBD2. The junction had 4 bases not matched to a gene; V was cut back by 3 bases and J by 6 bases. The CDR3 sequence is 15 residues long. Germline V gene lookup returns CDR1 KGHSH and CDR2 LQKENI. Written as DNA, the CDR3 is TGTGCCAGCTCACCGGGACTAGCGGCCTTCAATGAGCAGTTCTTC. Translation gives CASSPGLAAFNEQFF.